A selection of T cell receptor beta chains follows, all from one sample in a study of long-term antiretroviral therapy in people with HIV. Sequencing used immunoSEQ multiplex PCR; TCRdb keeps in-frame clones, though not all of them. The sample shows under 20,000 clones, approximately 86% of them seen only once. Sequencing used unsorted PBMCs, obtained 0.5 years after starting antiretroviral therapy. The receptor source for this set is a man in his forties or fifties with HIV. Both conserved end residues are part of each CDR3. A D gene is named only where the DNA matches it firmly. Only some rows state a clone size, as once, few, many or a class for expanded clones.

D gene: TRBD1
J gene: TRBJ2-2
V gene: TRBV6-4
clone size: NA
CDR3 DNA: TGTGCCAGCAGTGCTAACAGGGGGGCCGGGGAGCTGTTTTTT
CDR3 protein: CASSANRGAGELFF

D gene: NA
J gene: TRBJ1-3
V gene: TRBV5-4
clone size: NA
CDR3 DNA: TGTGCCAGCAGCTTGGCGGGGCCAAGTGGAAACACCATATATTTT
CDR3 protein: CASSLAGPSGNTIYF

D gene: NA
J gene: TRBJ1-2
V gene: TRBV7-9
clone size: NA
CDR3 DNA: TGTGCCAGCAGCTTGGTGGGGGGCTATGGCTACACCTTC
CDR3 protein: CASSLVGGYGYTF

D gene: NA
J gene: TRBJ1-1
V gene: TRBV5-1
clone size: NA
CDR3 DNA: TGCGCCAGCAGCACAGACATCGGGAACACTGAAGCTTTCTTT
CDR3 protein: CASSTDIGNTEAFF

D gene: NA
J gene: TRBJ2-5
V gene: TRBV4-3
clone size: few
CDR3 DNA: TGCGCCAGCAGCCGGACAGAACCGGAGACCCAGTACTTC
CDR3 protein: CASSRTEPETQYF

D gene: NA
J gene: TRBJ2-2
V gene: TRBV27
clone size: NA
CDR3 DNA: TGTGCCAGCAGTTTTCAGGGCGGCGGGGAGCTGTTTTTT
CDR3 protein: CASSFQGGGELFF

D gene: NA
J gene: TRBJ2-7
V gene: TRBV6-5
clone size: NA
CDR3 DNA: TGTGCCAGCAGTCGCCGGGACGGCTCCTACGAGCAGTACTTC
CDR3 protein: CASSRRDGSYEQYF

D gene: TRBD2
J gene: TRBJ2-7
V gene: TRBV5-4
clone size: NA
CDR3 DNA: TGTGCCAGCAGCTTGGGGCGGGAGGCCCACTACGAGCAGTACTTC
CDR3 protein: CASSLGREAHYEQYF

D gene: TRBD1
J gene: TRBJ2-6
V gene: TRBV29-1
clone size: NA
CDR3 DNA: TGCAGCGTTTCGGCAGGGGGCAGGGGGGCCAACGTCCTGACTTTC
CDR3 protein: CSVSAGGRGANVLTF

D gene: TRBD2
J gene: TRBJ2-1
V gene: TRBV9
clone size: NA
CDR3 DNA: TGTGCCAGCAGTTATAGCGGGAGGGCCGTAAGTGAGCAGTTCTTC
CDR3 protein: CASSYSGRAVSEQFF

D gene: TRBD1
J gene: TRBJ2-7
V gene: TRBV10-3
clone size: NA
CDR3 DNA: TGTGCCATCAGTGCCCGGGACAGGTCTGACGAGCAGTACTTC
CDR3 protein: CAISARDRSDEQYF

D gene: TRBD1
J gene: TRBJ2-1
V gene: TRBV6-1
clone size: once
CDR3 DNA: TGTGCCAGCAGACAGGGGGCGAACGTCTACAATGAGCAGTTCTTC
CDR3 protein: CASRQGANVYNEQFF

D gene: NA
J gene: TRBJ2-1
V gene: TRBV10-3
clone size: NA
CDR3 DNA: TGTGCCATCAGTGAGTCTCCGTCAGACTCCTACAATGAGCAGTTCTTC
CDR3 protein: CAISESPSDSYNEQFF

D gene: TRBD1
J gene: TRBJ1-2
V gene: TRBV15
clone size: NA
CDR3 DNA: TGTGCCACCAGCAGAGAGACAGGGCAAAACTATGGCTACACCTTC
CDR3 protein: CATSRETGQNYGYTF

D gene: NA
J gene: TRBJ2-2
V gene: TRBV18
clone size: NA
CDR3 DNA: TGTGCCAGCTCTACGCTTCTTTCCACCGGGGAGCTGTTTTTT
CDR3 protein: CASSTLLSTGELFF

D gene: NA
J gene: TRBJ2-5
V gene: TRBV12-5
clone size: NA
CDR3 DNA: TGTGCTAGTGGTCGAACCTCTGACAGCCCCGGGACCCAGTACTTC
CDR3 protein: CASGRTSDSPGTQYF

D gene: NA
J gene: TRBJ2-2
V gene: TRBV7-3
clone size: NA
CDR3 DNA: TGTGCCAGCAGCTTATTGGCTTCGAACACCGGGGAGCTGTTTTTT
CDR3 protein: CASSLLASNTGELFF

D gene: NA
J gene: TRBJ1-1
V gene: TRBV6-1
clone size: NA
CDR3 DNA: TGTGCCAGCAGTGAGTGGACTGAAGCTTTCTTT
CDR3 protein: CASSEWTEAFF

D gene: NA
J gene: TRBJ2-1
V gene: TRBV6-6
clone size: NA
CDR3 DNA: TGTGCCAGCACCCCCGGGGGTTTGATCAATGAGCAGTTCTTC
CDR3 protein: CASTPGGLINEQFF

D gene: NA
J gene: TRBJ1-1
V gene: TRBV7-9
clone size: once
CDR3 DNA: TGTGCCAGCAGCGTAGGACAGAACACTGAAGCTTTCTTT
CDR3 protein: CASSVGQNTEAFF

D gene: NA
J gene: TRBJ2-1
V gene: TRBV10-3
clone size: NA
CDR3 DNA: TGTGCCATCAGCCCGGGGGAGGACCCCTACAATGAGCAGTTCTTC
CDR3 protein: CAISPGEDPYNEQFF

D gene: NA
J gene: TRBJ1-1
V gene: TRBV6-1
clone size: NA
CDR3 DNA: TGTGCCGTCGGGGGGGGAACTGAAGCTTTCTTT
CDR3 protein: CAVGGGTEAFF

D gene: TRBD2
J gene: TRBJ2-7
V gene: TRBV2
clone size: NA
CDR3 DNA: TGTGCCGCCACCTCGACGGCTCAGGGCGGGAGCTACGAGCAGTACTTC
CDR3 protein: CAATSTAQGGSYEQYF

D gene: NA
J gene: TRBJ2-3
V gene: TRBV7-6
clone size: NA
CDR3 DNA: TGTGCCAGCAGCTTATCTAGGGGCGCAGATACGCAGTATTTT
CDR3 protein: CASSLSRGADTQYF

D gene: TRBD2
J gene: TRBJ2-1
V gene: TRBV28
clone size: once
CDR3 DNA: TGTGCCAGCAGACCACTAGCGGGCAATGAGCAGTTCTTC
CDR3 protein: CASRPLAGNEQFF

D gene: TRBD1
J gene: TRBJ1-1
V gene: TRBV6-5
clone size: few
CDR3 DNA: TGTGCCAGCAGGAGGGGGACAGGTAGCACTGAAGCTTTCTTT
CDR3 protein: CASRRGTGSTEAFF

D gene: TRBD2
J gene: TRBJ2-7
V gene: TRBV28
clone size: NA
CDR3 DNA: TGTGCCAGCTCCCGTCTAGGGACTAGCGAGGACGAGCAGTACTTC
CDR3 protein: CASSRLGTSEDEQYF

D gene: NA
J gene: TRBJ1-5
V gene: TRBV6-5
clone size: NA
CDR3 DNA: TGTGCCAGCAGTTACTTGGGTTTCAATCAGCCCCAGCATTTT
CDR3 protein: CASSYLGFNQPQHF

D gene: NA
J gene: TRBJ2-7
V gene: TRBV6-5
clone size: few
CDR3 DNA: TGTGCCAGCAGCTTTGCGGCGGCGCGGGACGAGCAGTACTTC
CDR3 protein: CASSFAAARDEQYF

D gene: TRBD1
J gene: TRBJ1-2
V gene: TRBV14
clone size: NA
CDR3 DNA: TGTGCCAGCAGCCAAACAGGGGACTATGGCTACACCTTC
CDR3 protein: CASSQTGDYGYTF

D gene: TRBD2
J gene: TRBJ2-5
V gene: TRBV15
clone size: NA
CDR3 DNA: TGTGCCACCAGCAGAGATACCGGGGGGGCCCGAGAGACCCAGTACTTC
CDR3 protein: CATSRDTGGARETQYF

D gene: TRBD1
J gene: TRBJ1-6
V gene: TRBV6-1
clone size: NA
CDR3 DNA: TGTGCCAGCAGTGAGGGACAGGGACCAAGTTCACCCCTCCACTTT
CDR3 protein: CASSEGQGPSSPLHF

D gene: TRBD2
J gene: TRBJ2-1
V gene: TRBV5-6
clone size: NA
CDR3 DNA: TGTGCCAGCAGCTTGGGGGCTAGCGGGACTTACAATGAGCAGTTCTTC
CDR3 protein: CASSLGASGTYNEQFF

D gene: NA
J gene: TRBJ2-7
V gene: TRBV6-6
clone size: NA
CDR3 DNA: TGTGCCAGCAGTTACGGGGCAGGGGCCCCCGAGCAGTACTTC
CDR3 protein: CASSYGAGAPEQYF

D gene: NA
J gene: TRBJ1-2
V gene: TRBV18
clone size: NA
CDR3 DNA: TGTGCCAGCTCACCAGGAAATGCCTATGGCTACACCTTC
CDR3 protein: CASSPGNAYGYTF

D gene: NA
J gene: TRBJ1-2
V gene: TRBV6-6
clone size: NA
CDR3 DNA: TGTGCCAGCATAGGAGGGAACGGCTATGGCTACACCTTC
CDR3 protein: CASIGGNGYGYTF

D gene: NA
J gene: TRBJ2-7
V gene: TRBV4-3
clone size: NA
CDR3 DNA: TGCGCCAGCAGCCAAGACGGGACACCGTCCTACGAGCAGTACTTC
CDR3 protein: CASSQDGTPSYEQYF

D gene: NA
J gene: TRBJ2-1
V gene: TRBV9
clone size: NA
CDR3 DNA: TGTGCCAGCAGCGTAGTATCCCAACAGGGTGTGGGCAATGAGCAGTTCTTC
CDR3 protein: CASSVVSQQGVGNEQFF